Each of the 14 T cell receptor beta chains below was sequenced from the same sample in a study. TCRdb reanalysed the 5' RACE reads using MiXCR and keeps one entry per CDR3 protein. This sample has some 57,000 distinct CDR3 sequences; about 15% occur once, and the top ten carry approximately 2.1%. What was sequenced was naive CD4+ T cells sorted from blood. As for subset: naive CD4+ T cells, CD4+CD45RA+CD25-. Receptors were obtained from a female donor with breast cancer.

The chain links TRBV28 to TRBJ2-5, with D maybe TRBD2 (7 bases). Germline CDR1 is MDHEN and CDR2 is SYDVKM. The germline V and J ends were trimmed by 6 bases and 5 bases, with 19 bases remaining between them. CDR3 size: 15 residues. This CDR3 reads CASSSPAGEGETQYF. CDR3 bases: TGTGCCAGCAGCTCCCCGGCAGGGGAGGGGGAGACCCAGTACTTC.

The chain employs TRBV29-1 and TRBJ1-1; D unclear. The ends were cut back, 4 bases at V and 3 bases at J, with 24 bases in the middle. Germline V gene lookup returns CDR1 SQVTM and CDR2 ANQGSEA. CDR3 length: 17 residues. The CDR3 sequence: CSVAEYASDVWDTEAFF. CDR3 nucleotide sequence: TGCAGCGTTGCTGAATACGCGTCAGATGTATGGGACACTGAAGCTTTCTTT.

About this clonotype itself: One base away lies a much larger clone, so this may be a sequencing read error. The chain is built from TRBV3-1 and TRBJ2-5, with D unclear. The CDR3 length is 14 residues. Germline V gene sequence: CDR1 LGHDT, CDR2 YNNKEL (reference sequence). V was pared by 4 bases and J by 5 bases, with 14 bases between. In nucleotides, the CDR3 is TGTGCCAGCAGCCCCCAAAGGCCTATCGAGACCCAGTACTTC. This translates into CASSPQRPIETQYF.

This clonotype was detected a few times. V and J are TRBV29-1 and TRBJ1-1, with 9 bases that match TRBD1. CDR1 and CDR2 (germline): SQVTM, ANQGSEA. The CDR3 runs to 15 residues. The V segment lost 6 bases and the J segment 4 bases; nucleotides outside the gene matches: 12. The CDR3 bases are TGCAGCGTAGTGGACAGGGGAGGCGCCGGCACTGAAGCTTTCTTT. It codes for CSVVDRGGAGTEAFF.

This clonotype occurred a few times. The gene calls are TRBV7-2 and TRBJ2-7; 10 bases line up with TRBD2. J lost 2 bases, V lost 5 bases, and 3 bases had no gene match. The CDR3 sequence is 14 residues long. The germline V gene has CDR1 SGHTA and CDR2 FQGNSA. CDR3 DNA sequence: TGTGCCAGCAGCCCGCTAGCGGGAGCCTACGAGCAGTACTTC. This translates into CASSPLAGAYEQYF.

This rearrangement joins TRBV6-2 or TRBV6-3 to TRBJ2-5; D gene ambiguous. The V gene's germline CDR1 is MNHEY and CDR2 SVGEGT. V lost 2 bases and J lost 5, with 12 bases in between. This CDR3 has 14 residues. The CDR3 bases are TGTGCCAGCAGTTACCCGTCTCGGAGCGAGACCCAGTACTTC. Protein: CASSYPSRSETQYF.

The rearrangement links TRBV15 to TRBJ1-4; D ambiguous. In germline, CDR1 is LNHNV, CDR2 YYDKDF (reference sequence). The CDR3 spans 14 residues. V lost 2 bases and J 14 bases, leaving 18 bases between the germline ends. The CDR3 loop reads CATSRSNSAPTLFF. The DNA of the CDR3 is TGTGCCACCAGCAGATCTAACTCGGCCCCCACTCTGTTTTTT.

Notes on this clonotype: Just one base apart from a much larger clone, this may be a read error. This chain links TRBV7-9 with TRBJ1-3, with 10 positions matching TRBD1. The CDR3 is 16 amino acids. The germline V gene encodes CDR1 SEHNR and CDR2 FQNEAQ (reference sequence). Losses at the gene ends were 5 bases for V and 7 bases for J; bases not matched to a gene: 11. CDR3 protein: CASSPQAPDRGNTIYF. DNA for the CDR3: TGTGCCAGCAGCCCCCAAGCCCCGGACAGGGGGAACACCATATATTTT.

With respect to this clonotype: This sequence may be a read error, since a much larger clone differs from it by one base. The conserved phenylalanine or tryptophan normally closing the CDR3 is absent here, so this likely arose from a read error. This CDR3 is CATSRDTGHSEAFS. CDR3 coding DNA: TGTGCCACCAGCAGAGATACGGGACATTCTGAAGCTTTCTCT. This chain links TRBV15 with TRBJ1-1; TRBD1 is a possible D gene (6 bases). This CDR3 contains 14 residues. Germline V gives CDR1 LNHNV, CDR2 YYDKDF (reference sequence). The V and J ends lost 0 bases and 6 bases respectively, with 11 bases between them.

There are a few counts of this clonotype. The chain employs TRBV5-1 and TRBJ1-3; unclear D gene. V lost 4 bases and J lost 4, with 9 bases in between. This CDR3 has 13 amino acids. In germline, CDR1 is SGHRS, CDR2 YFSETQ. The CDR3 nucleotides are TGCGCCAGCAGCCTCACAATCGGAAACACCATATATTTT. Amino acids: CASSLTIGNTIYF.

The chain uses TRBV4-3 and TRBJ1-1; a possible D gene is TRBD1 (5 bases). Germline CDR1 reads LGHNA; CDR2 reads YSLEER. With 4 bases removed from V and 4 bases from J, the gap between germline ends came to 13 bases. The CDR3 consists of 14 residues. The CDR3 sequence is CASSRERGGTEAFF. In DNA form, the CDR3 reads TGCGCCAGCAGCCGAGAACGGGGGGGCACTGAAGCTTTCTTT.

This chain uses TRBV30 with TRBJ1-2; weak D call: TRBD1 (6 bases). Germline V CDR1 and CDR2: GTSNPN, SVGIG (reference sequence). The length of the CDR3 is 13 residues. V was clipped by 1 base and J by 8 bases, with 14 bases between them. The CDR3 spells CAWSGAGEGGYTF. CDR3 nucleotide sequence: TGTGCCTGGAGTGGGGCAGGGGAGGGGGGCTACACCTTC.

The table lists this clonotype with many counts. V is TRBV18 and J is TRBJ1-1; possibly TRBD1 for D (5 bases). Germline loops: CDR1 KGHSH, CDR2 LQKENI. CDR3 size: 15 residues. The V gene lost 0 bases and the J gene lost 4 bases, with 12 bases spanning the gap. CDR3 nucleotide sequence: TGTGCCAGCTCACCACCGGTCAGGGTGAGCACTGAAGCTTTCTTT. Translating gives CASSPPVRVSTEAFF.

The chain links TRBV7-2 to TRBJ2-1; TRBD2 matches 11 bases. Trimming cost V 5 bases and J 9 bases; bases outside gene matches: 12. The CDR3 loop spans 16 amino acids. In germline, CDR1 is SGHTA, CDR2 FQGNSA. CDR3 in amino acids: CASSPKGLAGGREQFF. In nucleotides, the CDR3 is TGTGCCAGCAGCCCCAAAGGGCTAGCGGGAGGCCGTGAGCAGTTCTTC.